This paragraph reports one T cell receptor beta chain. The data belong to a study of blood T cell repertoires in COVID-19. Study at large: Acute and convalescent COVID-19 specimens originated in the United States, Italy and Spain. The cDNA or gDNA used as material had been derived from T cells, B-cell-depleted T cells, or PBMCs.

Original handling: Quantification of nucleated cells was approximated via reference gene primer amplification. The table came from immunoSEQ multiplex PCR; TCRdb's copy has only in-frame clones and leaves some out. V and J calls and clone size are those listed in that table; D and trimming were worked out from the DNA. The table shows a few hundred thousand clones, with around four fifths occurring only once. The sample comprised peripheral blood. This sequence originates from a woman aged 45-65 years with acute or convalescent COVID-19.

The CDR3 reads CASSARDGTGGYEQYF. Written as DNA, the CDR3 is TGTGCCAGCAGCGCCCGCGATGGGACAGGGGGCTACGAGCAGTACTTC. This chain joins TRBV9 and TRBJ2-7, with 11 bases that match TRBD1. Germline CDR1 is SGDLS and CDR2 is YYNGEE. This CDR3 comprises 16 residues. The V gene end was trimmed by 3 bases and the J gene end by 3 bases; junction bases not matched to a gene: 8.